The text below deals with one T cell receptor (beta chain). It has no known antigen specificity. No much larger clonotype is one base removed from it; base qualities were not supplied. From the cysteine up to the phenylalanine, the CDR3 has a length of 14 residues. This entry keeps only the CDR3 DNA: 42 bases, framed from base 1. V and J are truncated by 1 base and 5 bases respectively, leaving an intervening sequence of 11 bases. Reading the germline V gene gives CDR1 KGHSH and CDR2 LQKENI. RNA was extracted using the RNeasy kit, and roughly 0.45 to 1 microgram was reverse transcribed with random hexamers. The immunoSEQ multiplex PCR assay, which covers 54 Vbeta and 13 Jbeta segments, was used to amplify TCR beta CDR3 regions. PCR amplification bias was corrected by using a synthetic template baseline for primer optimization and computational correction. The paper's data handling went like this. Only productive sequences were kept, with reads annotated to V, D and J genes according to IMGT and analyzed in immunoSEQ Analyzer. Clonality was computed as one minus Shannon entropy normalized by log2 of the number of productive unique sequences. For each patient and control, public and private clones were evaluated within the 100 most prevalent clones. Clones were defined as Susac-specific if absent from the healthy and MS cohorts, from around 1,100 published viral clones and from other ImmuneACCESS disease sequences. TCRdb's own reprocessing of the public reads used fastp at Q25 and MiXCR and kept productive beta chains. Rows are unified per CDR3 protein, each entry keeping the most common DNA and genes. TCRdb, not the original authors, processed these V and J calls. This sample lists 150,000 to 200,000 distinct CDR3 sequences; roughly 91% were detected once. The ten largest clones capture 0.087% of the sample.

This sample is drawn from a study of CD8 T cells in Susac syndrome (dated by TCRdb to between 2018 and 2021). The study in broad terms: Of the Susac syndrome patients who were sequenced, roughly 8 were in clinical remission while more than five had clinically active disease. Susac syndrome patients were therapy-naive, on corticosteroids (some also receiving IVIg), or on IVIg alone at blood withdrawal. The study used repertoire sequencing to test whether antigen drove CD8+ T cell activation and differentiation in Susac syndrome.

Points the paper makes about the study in general: The number of individuals in the TCR sequencing and HLA analysis was acknowledged as relatively small. In patients with Susac syndrome, the CD4+ T cell repertoire showed no detectable clonal expansion.

Peripheral blood CD8+ and CD4+ T cells from healthy donors, Susac syndrome patients and multiple sclerosis patients were profiled by high-throughput TCR beta sequencing. Susac syndrome patients met recently defined diagnostic criteria for definite or probable disease. CD8+ TEMRA cells were enriched by FACS, while bulk CD8+ and CD4+ T cells were purified by magnetic negative isolation. Blood was drawn into EDTA tubes, processed within 24 hours, and PBMCs were isolated by density gradient centrifugation. PBMCs intended for TCR sequencing were cryopreserved in liquid nitrogen and thawed later in a water bath at 37 degrees C. A purity of at least 90% was achieved for sorted or isolated CD4+, CD8+ and CD8+ TEMRA cells.

The chain employs TRBV18 and TRBJ1-1; no D segment can be confidently identified. Sequences were obtained from CD4+ T cells from PBMCs. The source of this sequence is a human donor with Susac syndrome. The CDR3 protein sequence reads: CASSPRTLGTEAFF. The bases read TGTGCCAGCTCACCACGCACCTTAGGGACTGAAGCTTTCTTT.